The 12 T cell receptor beta chains below were found in one sample sequenced in a study of human T cells and chemical hapten exposure. A single record per CDR3 protein comes from TCRdb applying MiXCR to the RACE reads. The table has about 300,000 distinct CDR3 sequences, over 5% seen once. Time point in this sample: pre-sensitization, week 0. Treatment meaning: therapeutic diphenylcyclopropenone sensitization with weekly scalp DPC. Here the sequenced sample was whole blood, taken in connection with sensitization to the hapten diphenylcyclopropenone (DPC). All receptors derive from a woman under 30 with alopecia areata. Some clones in this sample may be carry-over from other donors' samples.

This clonotype was observed at least ten times. V and J are TRBV12-3 or TRBV12-4 and TRBJ1-5; tentative D call: TRBD1 (5 bases). V was shortened by 6 bases and J by 0 bases, with 15 bases between the two germline ends. This CDR3 has 16 amino acids. The DNA for the CDR3 is TGTGCCAGCAGATCGACAGCTACCCTTAGCAATCAGCCCCAGCATTTT. Translation: CASRSTATLSNQPQHF.

This clonotype has only a few counts. The rearrangement joins TRBV7-8 to TRBJ2-3; 8 positions match TRBD1. The CDR3 totals 14 residues. CDR1 and CDR2 (germline): SGHVS, FQNEAQ. Losses at the gene ends were 8 bases for V and 2 bases for J; bases not matched to a gene: 6. Written as DNA, the CDR3 is TGTGCCAGCTACCGGGACAGGCTCACAGATACGCAGTATTTT. It specifies CASYRDRLTDTQYF.

This clonotype has ten or more counts. The rearrangement links TRBV7-6 to TRBJ2-3; D is uncertain. The CDR3 length is 14 residues. Trimming left V 1 base short and J 5 bases short, with 10 bases between. Per germline, CDR1 SGHVS and CDR2 FNYEAQ. CDR3 nucleotides: TGTGCCAGCAGCTTAGACCCCACGAGAGATACGCAGTATTTT. It yields the protein CASSLDPTRDTQYF.

This clonotype appeared a single time. This may arise from a read error, as a much more abundant clone is one base away. The rearrangement uses TRBV7-2 and TRBJ1-6; D gene uncertain. The germline V gene has CDR1 SGHTA and CDR2 FQGNSA. CDR3 length equals 13 residues. The chain's CDR3 is CASKADKNSPLYF. The CDR3 DNA is TGTGCCAGCAAAGCGGATAAAAATTCACCCCTCTACTTT.

This clonotype came up many times. This chain links TRBV6-5 with TRBJ1-6, with 7 bases identical to TRBD1. CDR1 is MNHEY and CDR2 is SVGAGI in the germline V gene. The CDR3 extends over 15 amino acids. With 6 bases clipped from V and 7 bases from J, the junction kept 9 bases outside the gene matches. The CDR3, as DNA: TGTGCCAGCAGCCCGGCGGGACAGAAGAATTCACCCCTCCACTTT. It yields the protein CASSPAGQKNSPLHF.

This clonotype was observed a few times. CDR3 residues: CASSLRRTPYNEQFF. CDR3 DNA sequence: TGTGCCAGCAGTTTGAGGCGGACCCCCTACAATGAGCAGTTCTTC. The V gene is TRBV12-3 or TRBV12-4, the J gene TRBJ2-1; D is unclear. Trimming cost V 3 bases and J 2 bases, with 11 bases left between them. The length of the CDR3 is 15 residues.

This clonotype was detected many times. The chain recombines TRBV6-5 with TRBJ2-6; D not resolved. This CDR3 spans 19 amino acids. V lost 2 bases and J 4 bases, leaving 21 bases between the germline ends. Germline CDR1 MNHEY, CDR2 SVGAGI. The CDR3 loop reads CASSYRAPSYSAGANVLTF. CDR3 in DNA: TGTGCCAGCAGTTACAGGGCCCCCTCCTACTCTGCGGGGGCCAACGTCCTGACTTTC.

This chain links TRBV7-8 with TRBJ1-5; D is unclear. V gave up 2 bases and J gave up 3 bases, with 5 bases separating them. The CDR3 has 13 amino acids. Germline V gives CDR1 SGHVS, CDR2 FQNEAQ. Here the CDR3 reads CASSLRVNQPQHF. The DNA for the CDR3 is TGTGCCAGCAGCTTAAGGGTCAATCAGCCCCAGCATTTT.

This clonotype has at least ten counts. The rearrangement links TRBV4-3 to TRBJ2-1; D may be TRBD1 or TRBD2 (6 bases each). With 4 bases removed from V and 6 bases from J, the gap between germline ends came to 16 bases. CDR3 size: 15 residues. Germline CDR1 reads LGHNA; CDR2 reads YSLEER. CDR3 sequence: CASSPDRGAINEQFF. The DNA for the CDR3 is TGCGCCAGCAGCCCGGATAGGGGGGCCATCAATGAGCAGTTCTTC.

This clonotype appeared a few times. This chain uses TRBV15 with TRBJ2-3; 8 bases are a match to TRBD1. With V trimmed by 1 base and J by 1 base, 13 bases remained unmatched. Per the germline V gene, CDR1 is LNHNV and CDR2 is YYDKDF (reference sequence). This CDR3 region has 19 residues. CDR3 loop: CATSRATTHGQGGTDTQYF. CDR3 sequence (DNA): TGTGCCACCAGCAGAGCCACAACCCACGGACAGGGCGGCACAGATACGCAGTATTTT. Supplemented by reference TRBV15 and TRBJ2-3, the full variable domain reads DAMVIQNPRYQVTQFGKPVTLSCSQTLNHNVMYWYQQKSSQAPKLLFHYYDKDFNNEADTPDNFQSRRPNTSFCFLDIRSPGLGDTAMYLCATSRATTHGQGGTDTQYFGPGTRLTVL.

The table lists this clonotype with many counts. The chain has TRBV7-2 and TRBJ1-4; 8 bases are shared with TRBD1. The V and J ends lost 3 bases and 8 bases, in that order; junction bases with no gene match: 5. Germline V gene lookup returns CDR1 SGHTA and CDR2 FQGNSA. This CDR3 spans 14 amino acids. DNA for the CDR3: TGTGCCAGCAGCTTCACAGGGGGAGGCGAAAAACTGTTTTTT. Translating gives CASSFTGGGEKLFF.

The sample holds a few counts of this clonotype. The V and J genes are TRBV7-2 and TRBJ1-6; no clear D gene. The CDR3 totals 14 residues. CDR1 and CDR2 (germline): SGHTA, FQGNSA. V lost 1 base and J 10 bases, leaving 11 bases between the germline ends. The CDR3 loop is CASSLEANNSPLHF. Here the CDR3 DNA reads TGTGCCAGCAGCTTAGAAGCGAACAACTCACCCCTCCACTTT.